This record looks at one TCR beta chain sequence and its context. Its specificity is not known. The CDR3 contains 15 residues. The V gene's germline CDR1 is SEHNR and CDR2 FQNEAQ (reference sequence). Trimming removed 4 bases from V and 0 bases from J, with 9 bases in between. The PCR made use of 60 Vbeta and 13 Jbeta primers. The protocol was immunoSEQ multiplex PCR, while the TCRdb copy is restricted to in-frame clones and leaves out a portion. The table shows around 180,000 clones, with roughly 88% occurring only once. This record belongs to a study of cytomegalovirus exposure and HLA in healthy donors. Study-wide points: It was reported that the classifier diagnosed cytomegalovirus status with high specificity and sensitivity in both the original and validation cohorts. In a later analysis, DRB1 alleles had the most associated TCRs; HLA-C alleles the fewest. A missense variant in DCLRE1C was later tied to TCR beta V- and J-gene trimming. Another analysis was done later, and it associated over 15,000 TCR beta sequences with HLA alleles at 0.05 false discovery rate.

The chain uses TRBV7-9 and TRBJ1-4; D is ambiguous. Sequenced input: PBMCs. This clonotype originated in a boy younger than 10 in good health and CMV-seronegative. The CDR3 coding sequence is TGTGCCAGCAGCTCACGAGGAGCAACTAATGAAAAACTGTTTTTT. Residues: CASSSRGATNEKLFF.